These 7 T cell receptor beta chains came from one sample sequenced in a study of identical twins. TCRdb reprocessed the 5' RACE reads with MiXCR, giving one entry per CDR3 protein. Of 1.5 million to 2 million distinct CDR3 sequences in the sample, less than 40% were seen once. Sequenced sample: cord blood. The receptors derive from a newborn girl in good health.

The chain is built from TRBV18 and TRBJ2-5; TRBD2 is a possible D gene (5 bases). The end of the DNA aligns better with TRBJ2-1, so the J call may be wrong. Germline V CDR1 and CDR2: KGHSH, LQKENI. The CDR3 loop spans 16 amino acids. The CDR3: CASSPLGLSYQETQFF. Written as DNA, the CDR3 is TGTGCCAGCTCACCACTCGGACTCTCGTACCAAGAGACCCAGTTCTTC.

This clonotype has only a few counts. This sequence joins TRBV20-1 and TRBJ2-1; 7 bases line up with TRBD2. This CDR3 is 15 amino acids long. CDR1 and CDR2 from the germline V gene are DFQATT and SNEGSKA (reference sequence). V gave up 2 bases and J gave up 9 bases; unmatched junction bases: 13. The CDR3 loop is CSARNSGLGRGEQFF. CDR3 nucleotides: TGCAGTGCTAGAAATTCCGGACTAGGCCGGGGTGAGCAGTTCTTC.

The J gene is TRBJ1-2, the V gene TRBV28; D possibly corresponds to TRBD1 (5 bases). The ends were cut back, 3 bases at V and 5 bases at J, with 10 bases in the middle. Germline lookup yields CDR1 MDHEN and CDR2 SYDVKM. CDR3 length equals 13 residues. CDR3 nucleotide sequence: TGTGCCAGCAGTTTCAACAGGAAATATGGCTACACCTTC. Encoded protein: CASSFNRKYGYTF.

The V call is TRBV6-5, the J call TRBJ2-4; a weak D match, TRBD1 (5 bases). Judging by the DNA end, TRBJ2-7 fits better; the J call may be wrong. This CDR3 comprises 14 residues. Germline lookup yields CDR1 MNHEY and CDR2 SVGAGI. In DNA, the CDR3 is TGTGCCAGCAGTTCTTCAGGGATCTACTACGAGCAGTACTTC. Its protein is CASSSSGIYYEQYF.

This chain joins TRBV20-1 and TRBJ1-2; 7 bases are shared with TRBD1. This CDR3 contains 14 residues. Germline V gene sequence: CDR1 DFQATT, CDR2 SNEGSKA (reference sequence). With V trimmed by 3 bases and J by 8 bases, 12 bases remained unmatched. This CDR3 reads CSASQLKGARGYTF. Here the CDR3 DNA reads TGCAGTGCTAGTCAGCTTAAGGGGGCGCGGGGCTACACCTTC.

A note on this clonotype: A much larger clone is a single base away; this may be a read error. The chain links TRBV29-1 to TRBJ2-5, with 9 bases that match TRBD2. CDR1 and CDR2 from the germline V gene are SQVTM and ANQGSEA. The V segment lost 1 base and the J segment 4 bases; nucleotides outside the gene matches: 1. This CDR3 is built from 13 residues. The CDR3 bases are TGCAGCGTTGAAGCTAGCGGGGTAGAGACCCAGTACTTC. It yields the protein CSVEASGVETQYF.

Ten or more counts support this clonotype. The germline gene is not matched at one end of the junction; a read error may be the cause. The rearrangement links TRBV12-3 or TRBV12-4 to TRBJ2-7; TRBD2 matches 7 bases. The CDR3 loop spans 13 amino acids. CDR3 nucleotides: TGCGCCAGCAGCCCTGGACTAGTCTACGAGCAGTACTTC. Encoded protein: CASSPGLVYEQYF.